The 14 T cell receptor beta chains reported below all come from one sample, sequenced in a study of T cell responses to AZD1222 COVID-19 vaccine. The data were produced by immunoSEQ multiplex PCR, yet TCRdb's version contains in-frame clones alone and is incomplete. This sample yields around 120,000 clones, of which 75% to 90% are seen a single time; roughly 6.9% belongs to the top ten. The input for sequencing was peripheral blood, taken 28 days after the second AZD1222 dose. Receptors were obtained from an adult who received the AZD1222 COVID-19 vaccine.

This clone showed up just once. The V gene is TRBV29-1, the J gene TRBJ1-3, with D unresolved. V was clipped by 5 bases and J by 2 bases, with 7 bases between them. CDR3 length: 12 amino acids. The germline CDR1 and CDR2 sequences are SQVTM and ANQGSEA. As DNA, the CDR3 is TGCAGCGTTAGCTTAGCTGGAAACACCATATATTTT. Its translation is CSVSLAGNTIYF.

This sequence joins TRBV5-6 and TRBJ1-2; the D gene is possibly TRBD1 (5 bases). Trimming cost V 0 bases and J 2 bases, with 14 bases left between them. The CDR3 consists of 16 residues. CDR1 and CDR2 (germline): SGHDT, YYEEEE. The CDR3 spells CASSLGRGTRNYGYTF. In DNA, the CDR3 is TGTGCCAGCAGCTTGGGGAGAGGGACTAGGAACTATGGCTACACCTTC.

In this sample, this clone turned up once. The chain joins TRBV18 to TRBJ2-2; D unresolved. V lost 6 bases and J 0 bases, leaving 11 bases between the germline ends. Germline V CDR1 and CDR2: KGHSH, LQKENI. The CDR3 has 15 residues. Here the CDR3 DNA reads TGTGCCAGCTCGGCGACTGGTTCGAACACCGGGGAGCTGTTTTTT. As protein: CASSATGSNTGELFF. The full variable domain, rest sourced from reference TRBV18 and TRBJ2-2, is NAGVMQNPRHLVRRRGQEARLRCSPMKGHSHVYWYRQLPEEGLKFMVYLQKENIIDESGMPKERFSAEFPKEGPSILRIQQVVRGDSAAYFCASSATGSNTGELFFGEGSRLTVL.

The V gene is TRBV19, the J gene TRBJ1-1; TRBD1 matches 8 bases. Trimming took 6 bases from V and 5 from J; bases not matched to a gene: 8. The CDR3 has 14 residues. Germline V lookup: CDR1 LNHDA, CDR2 SQIVND (reference sequence). In nucleotides, the CDR3 is TGTGCCAGTAGGATTGCAGGGGGCATGACTGAAGCTTTCTTT. Its protein product is CASRIAGGMTEAFF.

The chain is built from TRBV9 and TRBJ2-5; 9 bases align to TRBD1. The CDR3 consists of 15 residues. Germline lookup yields CDR1 SGDLS and CDR2 YYNGEE. Germline trimming cut 4 bases from V and 5 bases from J; bases unmatched to any gene: 9. In DNA, the CDR3 is TGTGCCAGCAGCCCCGGGACAGGGCTGCCGGAGACCCAGTACTTC. Protein: CASSPGTGLPETQYF.

The chain combines TRBV9 with TRBJ1-3; D remains ambiguous. CDR3 size: 15 residues. Trimming cost V 0 bases and J 7 bases, with 14 bases left between them. CDR1 and CDR2 (germline): SGDLS, YYNGEE. CDR3 region: CASSVGSVGGNTIYF. DNA for the CDR3: TGTGCCAGCAGCGTAGGGTCGGTTGGAGGTAACACCATATATTTT.

This chain links TRBV10-1 with TRBJ2-7, with D possibly being TRBD1 (5 bases). V lost 2 bases and J lost 6, with 29 bases in between. Looked up from germline, CDR1 is WNHNN and CDR2 is SYGVQD (reference sequence). The CDR3 runs 19 residues. The CDR3 nucleotides are TGCGCCAGCAGTGAGCTAACAGGTAAGGAAGTCTTCCTCGACTTCGAGCAGTACTTC. It yields the protein CASSELTGKEVFLDFEQYF.

The chain uses TRBV5-1 and TRBJ1-2, with D tentatively TRBD1 (5 bases). The CDR3 totals 14 residues. The germline V gene has CDR1 SGHRS and CDR2 YFSETQ. V was shortened by 6 bases and J by 4 bases, with 16 bases between the two germline ends. The CDR3 coding sequence is TGCGCCAGCACCCAGGCGGGGGGTGTCTATGGCTACACCTTC. Amino acid sequence: CASTQAGGVYGYTF.

A note on this clone: Compared with germline, one end of the junction differs, possibly owing to a read error. The V call is TRBV27, the J call TRBJ2-7; no firm D call. This CDR3 comprises 12 residues. Germline CDR1 reads MNHEY; CDR2 reads SMNVEV (reference sequence). The CDR3 region has the DNA TGCGTTTCAAAAGCGCCATCCTACGAGCAGTACTTC. Translated: CVSKAPSYEQYF.

The chain carries TRBV5-5 and TRBJ1-5; D is perhaps TRBD1 (5 bases). V shed 2 bases and J shed 3 bases, with 15 bases lying between them. Germline CDR1 and CDR2: SGHKS and YYEKEE (reference sequence). The CDR3 covers 16 residues. This CDR3 reads CASSLGAQRPNQPQHF. The DNA of the CDR3 is TGTGCCAGCAGCTTAGGGGCTCAACGCCCCAATCAGCCCCAGCATTTT.

The J gene is TRBJ1-3, the V gene TRBV19, with D hard to call. V was cut by 7 bases and J by 0 bases, with 13 bases left in between. CDR3 length: 15 amino acids. Germline V lookup: CDR1 LNHDA, CDR2 SQIVND (reference sequence). The CDR3 reads CASTPEVISGNTIYF. The CDR3, as DNA: TGTGCCAGTACCCCGGAGGTCATCTCTGGAAACACCATATATTTT.

The chain has TRBV7-2 and TRBJ2-3; TRBD2 might be the D (5 bases). Per the germline V gene, CDR1 is SGHTA and CDR2 is FQGNSA. V gave up 1 base and J gave up 4 bases, with 9 bases separating them. The CDR3 covers 14 residues. CDR3 protein: CASSLGEGADTQYF. CDR3 nucleotide sequence: TGTGCCAGCAGCTTAGGTGAGGGAGCAGATACGCAGTATTTT.

The V call is TRBV7-8, the J call TRBJ1-1, with D hard to call. V was clipped by 1 base and J by 1 base, with 7 bases between them. The CDR3 loop spans 14 amino acids. CDR1 is SGHVS and CDR2 is FQNEAQ in the germline V gene. CDR3 amino acids: CASSLGVSNTEAFF. CDR3 sequence (DNA): TGTGCCAGCAGCTTAGGGGTGTCGAACACTGAAGCTTTCTTT.

The chain combines TRBV5-6 with TRBJ2-7, with TRBD2 matching 10 bases. This CDR3 region has 15 residues. V lost 0 bases and J lost 5; bases outside the gene matches: 5. Germline V gene lookup returns CDR1 SGHDT and CDR2 YYEEEE. The CDR3 loop reads CASSLVASGGNEQYF. CDR3 nucleotide sequence: TGTGCCAGCAGCTTGGTGGCTAGCGGGGGTAACGAGCAGTACTTC. Full variable domain (rest looked up from reference TRBV5-6 and TRBJ2-7): DAGVTQSPTHLIKTRGQQVTLRCSPKSGHDTVSWYQQALGQGPQFIFQYYEEEERQRGNFPDRFSGHQFPNYSSELNVNALLLGDSALYLCASSLVASGGNEQYFGPGTRLTVT.